The next 6 T cell receptor beta chains were all read from a single sample in a study of kidney transplant recipient with SARS-CoV-2 infection. TCRdb re-analysed the reads in MiXCR, keeping a single row per CDR3 protein. The sample carries approximately 250,000 distinct CDR3 sequences, about 28% recorded once. The source material was a blood sample, sampled at baseline and between days 110 and 120 from a kidney transplant recipient. The receptors come from a male patient aged 25-45 years who had COVID-19 and was a kidney transplant recipient. Part of the T cell pool may stem from the graft donor.

In this sample, this clonotype turned up many times. The chain couples TRBV7-2 to TRBJ1-2; D is ambiguous. This CDR3 is built from 17 residues. The germline CDR1 and CDR2 sequences are SGHTA and FQGNSA. Between the trimmed V and J ends, which lost 5 bases and 4 bases, there was a span of 23 bases. Here the CDR3 reads CASSSDTRDGKTYGYTF. Here the CDR3 DNA reads TGTGCCAGCAGCAGCGACACCAGAGACGGAAAGACCTATGGCTACACCTTC.

This clonotype was seen at least ten times. This chain links TRBV3-1 with TRBJ2-2; the D is unclear. V lost 5 bases to trimming and J lost 5 bases, with 24 bases between them. Germline CDR1 reads LGHDT; CDR2 reads YNNKEL (reference sequence). The length of the CDR3 is 18 residues. As DNA, the CDR3 is TGTGCCAGCAGCGAGAAAGCTCCCATTTCAGGCTTGACCGGGGAGCTGTTTTTT. Amino acid sequence: CASSEKAPISGLTGELFF.

V usage is TRBV16 and J usage is TRBJ1-2; no clear D gene. This CDR3 contains 17 residues. V dropped 5 bases and J dropped 4 bases, with 23 bases sitting between them. Germline CDR1 KGHSY, CDR2 FQNENV. CDR3 DNA: TGTGCCAGCAGCACCGATGCGGTCGTTAGAAAGACCTATGGCTACACCTTC. Its protein is CASSTDAVVRKTYGYTF.

Of note for this clonotype: Without the conserved terminal phenylalanine or tryptophan, this CDR3 likely stems from a read error. This chain joins TRBV7-8 and TRBJ1-2; no definite D call. Germline CDR1 SGHVS, CDR2 FQNEAQ. The CDR3 runs 17 residues. With 5 bases removed from V and 4 bases from J, the gap between germline ends came to 23 bases. Written as DNA, the CDR3 is TGTGCCAGCAGCCCTTATCGGTTTACCCGAAAGACCTATGGCTACACCCTC. This encodes CASSPYRFTRKTYGYTL.

Many counts were recorded for this clonotype. The gene calls are TRBV4-2 and TRBJ1-5, with a weak D call TRBD1 (5 bases). This CDR3 has 15 amino acids. In germline, CDR1 is LGHNA, CDR2 YNFKEQ. V was cut by 0 bases and J by 8 bases, with 14 bases left in between. DNA for the CDR3: TGTGCCAGCAGCCAAGATTCCGGGGGGAAGGAGCCCCAGCATTTT. Its translation is CASSQDSGGKEPQHF.

This clonotype was observed many times. The chain links TRBV13 to TRBJ2-5; D not resolved. The V and J ends lost 7 bases and 4 bases respectively, with 13 bases between them. The CDR3 has 13 residues. Germline CDR1 PRHDT, CDR2 FYEKMQ (reference sequence). CDR3 sequence reads: CASTYRGGETQYF. CDR3 nucleotide sequence: TGTGCCAGCACCTACCGAGGTGGAGAGACCCAGTACTTC.